One and the same sample provided the 23 T cell receptor beta chains below, sequenced in a study of T cells after yellow fever vaccination. In TCRdb, the 5' RACE reads were re-called with MiXCR into one record per CDR3 protein. The repertoire holds about 630,000 distinct CDR3 sequences, with roughly an eighth as singletons. The sample here was PBMCs, taken on the day of the yellow fever booster vaccination. The receptors derive from a man in his thirties or forties who received the YFV17D yellow fever vaccine.

The chain joins TRBV5-1 to TRBJ2-2; no definite D call. CDR3 length: 15 amino acids. Germline CDR1 SGHRS, CDR2 YFSETQ. The V gene lost 2 bases and the J gene lost 0 bases, with 8 bases spanning the gap. The CDR3 reads CASSFRDANTGELFF. The CDR3 DNA reads as TGCGCCAGCAGCTTCCGAGACGCGAACACCGGGGAGCTGTTTTTT.

This clonotype was counted between two and nine times. This rearrangement joins TRBV5-1 to TRBJ1-1; possibly TRBD1 for D (5 bases). CDR1 is SGHRS and CDR2 is YFSETQ in the germline V gene. Trimming removed 7 bases at V and 2 bases at J, with 9 bases between. This CDR3 contains 12 residues. In DNA form, the CDR3 reads TGCGCCAGCGGGCGGGGCAACACTGAAGCTTTCTTT. Amino acid sequence: CASGRGNTEAFF.

This clonotype was observed a handful of times. The chain recombines TRBV20-1 with TRBJ1-6, with TRBD1 identical over 8 bases. The germline V gene has CDR1 DFQATT and CDR2 SNEGSKA (reference sequence). Losses at the gene ends were 5 bases for V and 7 bases for J; bases not matched to a gene: 7. The CDR3 length is 14 residues. The CDR3: CSAYADRANSPLHF. Written as DNA, the CDR3 is TGCAGTGCTTACGCGGACAGGGCCAATTCACCCCTCCACTTT.

The V call is TRBV5-1, the J call TRBJ2-1, with D unresolved. Germline V lookup: CDR1 SGHRS, CDR2 YFSETQ. The CDR3 contains 12 residues. Trimming removed 1 base from V and 6 bases from J, with 5 bases in between. The CDR3 DNA is TGCGCCAGCAGCTTGTCCGCCAATGAGCAGTTCTTC. It specifies CASSLSANEQFF.

The chain has TRBV7-2 and TRBJ1-1; 7 bases agree with TRBD1. Unmatched junction bases numbered 5, after V lost 6 bases and J lost 10 bases. The CDR3 spans 11 residues. Germline V gene sequence: CDR1 SGHTA, CDR2 FQGNSA. CDR3 bases: TGTGCCAGCAGTTTCCGGGACAGAGCTTTCTTT. Protein sequence: CASSFRDRAFF.

The rearrangement uses TRBV20-1 and TRBJ2-1, with TRBD1 matching 11 bases. The CDR3 runs to 14 residues. CDR1 and CDR2 from the germline V gene are DFQATT and SNEGSKA (reference sequence). Trimming cost V 6 bases and J 2 bases; bases outside gene matches: 3. The CDR3 loop reads CSARDRGTYNEQFF. The CDR3 DNA reads as TGCAGTGCAAGGGACAGGGGGACCTACAATGAGCAGTTCTTC.

The sample holds a few counts of this clonotype. V is TRBV9 and J is TRBJ2-1, with 7 bases lining up with TRBD2. CDR3 length: 13 residues. V lost 2 bases, J lost 9 bases, and 5 bases stayed unmatched. The germline CDR1 and CDR2 sequences are SGDLS and YYNGEE. This CDR3 reads CASSVGGPGEQFF. The CDR3 DNA sequence: TGTGCCAGCAGCGTGGGAGGGCCAGGTGAGCAGTTCTTC.

A few counts support this clonotype. The CDR3 DNA is TGTGCCAGCAGTGCGGTCGGGGGTGAGCAGTTCTTC. Its translation: CASSAVGGEQFF. This sequence joins TRBV6-5 and TRBJ2-1; possibly TRBD2 for D (6 bases). Germline-derived CDR1 and CDR2 are MNHEY and SVGAGI. V gave up 5 bases and J gave up 9 bases, with 11 bases separating them. This CDR3 has 12 amino acids.

This clonotype was recorded many times. This rearrangement joins TRBV5-1 to TRBJ1-4; tentative D call: TRBD1 (6 bases). Germline CDR1 SGHRS, CDR2 YFSETQ. The V end lost 4 bases, the J end lost 4 bases, and 11 bases lay between the germline ends. The CDR3 length is 14 residues. CDR3 DNA sequence: TGCGCCAGCAGCCCGGGGGGCCTTAATGAAAAACTGTTTTTT. Protein sequence: CASSPGGLNEKLFF.

Concerning this clonotype itself: This may arise from a read error, as a much more abundant clone is one base away. The J gene is TRBJ2-1, the V gene TRBV7-6, with 9 bases lining up with TRBD2. CDR1 is SGHVS, CDR2 FNYEAQ, per germline. The CDR3 has 18 residues. CDR3 residues: CAGSLTGYSGLADNEQFF. The CDR3 DNA reads TGTGCCGGCAGCTTAACCGGTTACTCGGGACTAGCCGACAATGAGCAGTTCTTC.

This clonotype was observed a few times. The gene calls are TRBV18 and TRBJ2-5, with D uncertain. This CDR3 has 12 residues. With 2 bases removed from V and 2 bases from J, the gap between germline ends came to 3 bases. Germline loops: CDR1 KGHSH, CDR2 LQKENI. This chain's CDR3 is CASSPEQETQYF. The CDR3 region has the DNA TGTGCCAGCTCACCAGAGCAAGAGACCCAGTACTTC.

This clonotype was counted between two and nine times. V and J are TRBV28 and TRBJ2-7; D remains unclear. With 4 bases removed from V and 0 bases from J, the gap between germline ends came to 13 bases. This CDR3 contains 15 residues. The germline CDR1 and CDR2 sequences are MDHEN and SYDVKM. DNA for the CDR3: TGTGCCAGCAGTTCGACGACTGCGAGCTCCTACGAGCAGTACTTC. This encodes CASSSTTASSYEQYF.

The gene calls are TRBV28 and TRBJ2-7; TRBD1 aligns across 7 bases. J was trimmed by 2 bases and V by 2 bases; bases with no gene match: 9. CDR3 length: 16 residues. From germline, CDR1 is MDHEN and CDR2 SYDVKM. CDR3 nucleotide sequence: TGTGCCAGCAGTTTAAATAGTCTGGGACAGACCTACGAGCAGTACTTC. As protein: CASSLNSLGQTYEQYF.

This clonotype was detected only a few times. The chain is built from TRBV29-1 and TRBJ2-7; TRBD2 aligns across 15 bases. The CDR3 runs to 15 residues. Germline values: CDR1 SQVTM, CDR2 ANQGSEA. V dropped 8 bases and J dropped 6; count of bases not matched to a gene: 11. CDR3 sequence: CSITGTSGRLGEQYF. Here the CDR3 DNA reads TGCAGCATTACCGGGACTAGCGGGAGGTTAGGCGAGCAGTACTTC.

This clonotype was counted only a few times. The V gene is TRBV12-3 or TRBV12-4, the J gene TRBJ2-7; D is perhaps TRBD1 or TRBD2 (7 bases each). The CDR3 spans 14 residues. V dropped 7 bases and J dropped 4 bases, with 17 bases sitting between them. The CDR3 DNA sequence: TGTGCCAGCAACAAACAGGGGACTATATACGAGCAGTACTTC. Translated: CASNKQGTIYEQYF.

The sample holds a few counts of this clonotype. The V call is TRBV2, the J call TRBJ2-2; D gene unclear. V was pared by 0 bases and J by 1 base, with 9 bases between. Germline V gives CDR1 SNHLY, CDR2 FYNNEI. The CDR3 has 16 residues. The CDR3 nucleotides are TGTGCCAGCAGTGAAGCGGCGGAGCTGAACACCGGGGAGCTGTTTTTT. Its translation: CASSEAAELNTGELFF.

V gene TRBV4-3 combines with J gene TRBJ2-1, with a weak D call TRBD2 (5 bases). V dropped 2 bases and J dropped 0 bases, with 14 bases sitting between them. Germline V CDR1 and CDR2: LGHNA, YSLEER. This CDR3 spans 17 amino acids. CDR3 nucleotides: TGCGCCAGCAGCCAAAAAGGCGGGTACAGCTCCTACAATGAGCAGTTCTTC. Its protein is CASSQKGGYSSYNEQFF.

A few counts support this clonotype. The genes are TRBV19 and TRBJ1-1; D call uncertain. CDR3 length: 14 residues. Germline V gene sequence: CDR1 LNHDA, CDR2 SQIVND (reference sequence). Between the trimmed V and J ends, which lost 4 bases and 4 bases, there was a span of 13 bases. For the CDR3, the DNA is TGTGCCAGTAGTACTTCTTGGGATGGCACTGAAGCTTTCTTT. Protein sequence: CASSTSWDGTEAFF.

This CDR3 reads CASSPLSEGEQFF. The CDR3 nucleotides read TGTGCCAGCAGCCCCCTTAGTGAGGGTGAGCAGTTCTTC. The V call is TRBV11-2, the J call TRBJ2-1, with D perhaps matching TRBD2 (5 bases). The germline V gene encodes CDR1 SGHAT and CDR2 FQNNGV. The germline V and J ends were trimmed by 5 bases and 9 bases, with 14 bases remaining between them. The CDR3 spans 13 residues. The complete variable domain, with remaining parts taken from reference TRBV11-2 and TRBJ2-1, reads EAGVAQSPRYKIIEKRQSVAFWCNPISGHATLYWYQQILGQGPKLLIQFQNNGVVDDSQLPKDRFSAERLKGVDSTLKIQPAKLEDSAVYLCASSPLSEGEQFFGPGTRLTVL.

Only a few counts were recorded for this clonotype. The gene calls are TRBV7-8 and TRBJ2-5, with 14 nucleotides matching TRBD2. The CDR3 length is 16 residues. Germline V gene lookup returns CDR1 SGHVS and CDR2 FQNEAQ. With 4 bases clipped from V and 6 bases from J, the junction kept 7 bases outside the gene matches. This CDR3 reads CASSSGTSGSMQTQYF. The CDR3 DNA sequence: TGTGCCAGCAGCTCCGGGACTAGCGGGAGTATGCAGACCCAGTACTTC.

This chain connects TRBV5-4 to TRBJ2-1; no clear D. V was clipped by 3 bases and J by 8 bases, with 18 bases between them. The CDR3 is 15 residues long. Germline V gene sequence: CDR1 SGHNT, CDR2 YYREEE (reference sequence). CDR3 amino acids: CASSSGRTLGDEQFF. The CDR3 DNA reads TGTGCCAGCAGCTCGGGCAGGACCCTTGGGGATGAGCAGTTCTTC.

This clonotype has a handful of counts. This sequence joins TRBV20-1 and TRBJ2-1; the D gene is possibly TRBD2 (6 bases). Germline V gene data show CDR1 as DFQATT and CDR2 as SNEGSKA (reference sequence). The CDR3 is 14 residues long. V dropped 0 bases and J dropped 3 bases, with 9 bases sitting between them. As DNA, the CDR3 is TGCAGTGCTAGAGACTTGGGACTCTACAATGAGCAGTTCTTC. The encoded protein is CSARDLGLYNEQFF.

J is TRBJ2-6 and V is TRBV19; TRBD2 matches at 8 bases. The length of the CDR3 is 20 residues. Looked up from germline, CDR1 is LNHDA and CDR2 is SQIVND (reference sequence). The V and J ends lost 5 bases and 0 bases, in that order; junction bases with no gene match: 15. The CDR3 loop reads CASSPAGGSGILSGANVLTF. CDR3 DNA: TGTGCCAGTAGTCCCGCGGGAGGTAGCGGGATCCTCTCTGGGGCCAACGTCCTGACTTTC.